The sequence of this TCR beta chain was determined in a study of cytomegalovirus exposure and HLA in healthy donors (dated by TCRdb to 2016 to 2017). At the level of the whole study: An earlier analysis of around 600 of the donors reported approximately 290 Gb of sequence data and roughly 110 million unique TCR beta sequences from about 179 million T cells. An early release covering roughly 640 HLA-typed donors comprised approximately 290 gigabases of sequencing data and around 80 million unique TCR sequences. The genetic ancestry cluster associated with self-reported Caucasian donors included about four fifths of the roughly 400 genotyped donors. The aim of the study was to test whether cataloging public T cell receptors could identify signatures of past pathogen exposure. The study profiled the T cell repertoires of around 700 subjects by immunosequencing and related them to cytomegalovirus serostatus. A separate validation cohort of approximately 130 different subjects was used in addition to the 666-subject first cohort. To predict cytomegalovirus infection status, the study combined high-throughput TCR immunosequencing, statistical association of individual TCRs with disease status, and machine learning. A later analysis re-examined previously published TCR beta repertoires from 500 to 700 donors and added high-resolution HLA genotyping to investigate patterns of TCR occurrence. The later analysis used no new phenotypic data to find candidate immune exposures, relying instead on TCR beta sequences and their occurrence across donors. An earlier analysis of more than 450 of the donors used high-throughput TCR beta sequencing to judge whether each TCR beta V gene segment behaved as functional or pseudogenic. Donor age, sex, ethnicity and CMV serostatus were collected together with the repertoire data. Genome-wide SNP genotypes for about three fifths of the roughly 700 donors were used in a later genetic analysis, which treated that subset as a discovery cohort. All discovery cohort repertoires had been generated using a single sequencing platform. Class I and class II HLA loci were covered by the typing at four-digit resolution. Typing coverage varied by locus: roughly 629-630 donors for A, B, C, DRB1 and DQB1; more than 500 for DQA1; approximately 570 for DPA1; about 450 for DPB1. Roughly five DR-DQ haplotypes were handled as single units for association and clustering, since linkage in the cohort was strong. Across 300 to 500 genotyped donors of the cohort, an average of about 240,000 unique TCR beta nucleotide sequences per donor were sequenced, and roughly 17% of those sequences were non-productive.

The CDR3 measures 12 amino acids from cysteine to phenylalanine. Here the CDR3 DNA is all that survives: 36 bases in frame from base 1. Taken from the germline V gene (reference sequence), the CDR1 and CDR2 loops are SEHNR and FQNEAQ. The cohort consisted of some 670 healthy bone marrow donors. Cohort members were all nominally healthy when sampled, although unrecorded immune exposures were likely present. The donor was CMV seronegative and was included in the group of under 450 seronegative cohort members. Every donor gave a peripheral blood sample, and the peripheral blood mononuclear cells from that sample were used for TCR beta sequencing. Genomic DNA extraction from the blood cell samples was performed with the Qiagen DNeasy Blood Extraction Kit. Overall results and qualifications from the work: Because HLA typing was missing for some donors at each locus, association tests included only the typed subset. Broadly in line with IMGT annotations, most TCR beta V segments showed up in productive rearrangements about 87% or about 30% of the time in an earlier analysis of several hundred of the donors. In vitro tests confirmed that a few of the cytomegalovirus-associated TCR beta chains recognize cytomegalovirus antigens. In a later analysis, 15,000 to 20,000 TCR beta sequences were associated with specific HLA alleles at a false discovery rate of 0.05. For the cohort, immune exposure information was limited to CMV serostatus. In a later analysis, TCR association rates were found to vary across HLA loci, with the most associated TCRs seen for DRB1 alleles and the fewest for HLA-C alleles. Most TCR sequences were seen in very few donors, while some public TCRs were found in many individuals. Assigning TCR associations to individual alleles was difficult when HLA alleles, especially DR and DQ, strongly co-occurred. The 87-base-pair reads could not distinguish some IMGT-functional V segments, including TRBV6-2 and TRBV6-3, so those segments were excluded. A further reported finding was that TCR beta sequences accurately predicted the HLA-A and HLA-B alleles for most subjects in the first cohort. The authors suggested that the approach could potentially be extended to other disease states and immunological phenotypes. Compared with equally common non-associated chains, HLA-associated TCR beta chains in a later analysis were more clonally expanded and had lower generation probabilities. Because counts were too low, some 17 rarely observed V segments, including chromosome 9 orphons, were left out of the earlier analysis of some 640 of the donors. A group of highly shared sequence variants was considered likely to be a technical artifact of the sequencing pipeline. V-gene and J-gene trimming of TCR beta chains was associated with a missense DCLRE1C variant in a later genetic analysis, and the association was replicated in an independent cohort. Several of the top co-occurrence clusters appeared to be linked to parvovirus B19, influenza, CMV and Epstein-Barr virus, according to a later analysis. Linkage disequilibrium might explain the correlated functional status among segregating V segments, but an unknown experimental factor could not be ruled out. The study listed 170 or so TCR beta chains as associated with cytomegalovirus. Only TCR beta chains were sequenced in this cohort, and the absence of alpha or paired-chain data limited detectable features. Roughly uniform sequencing depth across donors was assumed in presence/absence analyses, although this assumption may not hold. The classifier was reported to diagnose cytomegalovirus status with high specificity and sensitivity in both the original cohort and the validation cohort. A later genetic analysis reported fewer N-insertions in productive TCRs among donors in an Asian-associated ancestry cluster than the approximately 670-donor mean. In a later analysis, most CMV-associated TCR beta chains were found to appear HLA-restricted, with HLA associations seemingly driven largely by CMV exposure.

Receptor amplification or capture employed the immunoSEQ multiplex PCR assay. A mixture of 60 forward primers for TCR Vbeta segments and 13 reverse primers for TCR Jbeta segments was used in the multiplex PCR. The CDR3 region of rearranged TCR beta genes was amplified from genomic DNA by a multiplex PCR assay. The Illumina HiSeq System was used to sequence the amplified TCR beta libraries as 87-base-pair reads. The authors' pipeline ran thus. Across the 640 or so repertoires, a later analysis counted about 81 million unique TCR beta chains, some 11 million of which were shared by at least two donors. Raw reads were error-corrected and collapsed into unique sequences by a nearest-neighbor algorithm in which closely related sequences were merged to remove PCR and sequencing errors. Alignment of CDR3 sequences to IMGT reference sequences was used to assign V, D and J gene segments. Each retained sequence needed at least a six-nucleotide match to both a V gene segment and a J gene segment. A rearrangement was called productive if the CDR3 had no stop codons and remained in frame with V and J, and every other rearrangement was called non-productive. Following IMGT convention, CDR3 was defined as the stretch from the second conserved V-encoded cysteine up to the conserved J-encoded phenylalanine. The earlier analysis of 500 to 650 of the donors excluded any sequence lacking an unambiguous match to a single V gene segment. An earlier analysis of about 600 of the donors called V segments functional above 56.7% productive rearrangements and segregating when the between-donor standard deviation exceeded 5%. A statistical classification framework was developed to diagnose cytomegalovirus status using the catalog of TCR beta chain sequences. In a later analysis, V and J genes were assigned by comparing TCR nucleotide sequences against IMGT/GENE-DB human TR gene sequences. The TCRdist pipeline was used in a later analysis to assign CDR3 sequences and most-parsimonious VDJ recombination scenarios. A later analysis defined each TCR beta chain by its CDR3 amino acid sequence plus V-gene family, and excluded reads lacking a unique V-gene family. A later analysis removed 550 to 700 highly shared, low-generation-probability nucleotide sequences to deal with suspected cross-contamination and a sequencing artifact. A later analysis calculated a clonal expansion index for each public chain from normalized within-repertoire ranks of inferred template counts. In a later analysis, generation probabilities were computed using a VDJ recombination model fitted to out-of-frame rearrangements, and the results were checked against IGoR. Hypergeometric tests were used in a later analysis to score TCR-TCR, TCR-HLA and TCR-CMV co-occurrence, with a repertoire-size bias correction applied to the TCR pairs. To estimate false discovery rates, a later analysis permuted the HLA or CMV assignments 20 times. A later analysis grouped co-occurring TCRs with DBSCAN, adding TCRdist sequence similarity when clustering within HLA-allele-positive subsets. Repertoires with fewer than 30,000 or more than 120,000 public chains, plus five repertoires with anomalous nucleotide sharing, were excluded from co-occurrence clustering. TCRdb limited this immuneACCESS table to in-frame rearrangements with V and J called. A share of clones is missing; checked studies link under half to unresolved V genes, and the rest is unexplained. That table gives V, J and clone size, and the DNA gave D and trimming. Here the sample has roughly 140,000 clones; 60% to 85% occur a single time. Of the sample, less than 3.5% is held by the ten largest clones.

About this clone: Its cognate antigen has yet to be identified. One end of the junction fails to match germline, which may point to a read error.

In this chain, TRBV7-9 is recombined with TRBJ1-6; the D gene is unclear. The sequence derives from a male donor in good health and CMV-seronegative. The specimen sequenced was PBMCs. CDR3 reads: CSSSPGSSPLHF. The sequenced DNA: TGTTCCAGCAGCCCCGGGAGTTCACCCCTCCACTTT. Beyond the CDR3, the reference TRBV7-9 and TRBJ1-6 genes provide the residues; the full variable domain reads: DTGVSQNPRHKITKRGQNVTFRCDPISEHNRLYWYRQTLGQGPEFLTYFQNEAQLEKSRLLSDRFSAERPKGSFSTLEIQRTEQGDSAMYLCSSSPGSSPLHFGNGTRLTVT.